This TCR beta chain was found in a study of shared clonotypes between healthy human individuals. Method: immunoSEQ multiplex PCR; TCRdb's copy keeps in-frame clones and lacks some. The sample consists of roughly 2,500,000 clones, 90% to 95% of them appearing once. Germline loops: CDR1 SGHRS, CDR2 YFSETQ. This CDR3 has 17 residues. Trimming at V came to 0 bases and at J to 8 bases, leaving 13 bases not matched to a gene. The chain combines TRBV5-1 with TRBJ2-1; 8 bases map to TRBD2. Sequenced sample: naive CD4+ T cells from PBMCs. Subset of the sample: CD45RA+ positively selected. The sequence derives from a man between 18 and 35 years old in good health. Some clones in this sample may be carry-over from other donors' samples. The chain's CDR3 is CASSLDSLKLAADEQFF. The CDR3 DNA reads TGCGCCAGCAGCTTGGATTCCCTGAAACTAGCGGCCGATGAGCAGTTCTTC.